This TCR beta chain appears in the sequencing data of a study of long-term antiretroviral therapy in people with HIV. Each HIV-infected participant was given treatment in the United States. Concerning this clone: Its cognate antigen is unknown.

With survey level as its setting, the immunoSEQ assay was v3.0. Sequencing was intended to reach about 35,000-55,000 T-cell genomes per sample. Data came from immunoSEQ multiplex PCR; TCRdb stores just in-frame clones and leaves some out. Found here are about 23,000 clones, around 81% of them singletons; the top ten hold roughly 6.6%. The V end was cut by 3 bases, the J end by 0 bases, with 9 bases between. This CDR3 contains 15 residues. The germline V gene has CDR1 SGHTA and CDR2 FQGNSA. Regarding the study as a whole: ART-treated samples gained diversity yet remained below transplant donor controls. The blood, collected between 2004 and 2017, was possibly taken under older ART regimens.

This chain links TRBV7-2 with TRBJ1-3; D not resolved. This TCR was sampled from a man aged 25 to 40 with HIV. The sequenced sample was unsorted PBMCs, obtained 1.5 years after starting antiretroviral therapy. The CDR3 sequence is CASSFDGYSGNTIYF. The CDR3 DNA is TGTGCCAGCAGCTTCGACGGGTACTCTGGAAACACCATATATTTT.